This T cell receptor beta chain was sequenced during a study of blood T cell repertoires in COVID-19. Study-wide context: Acute-phase and convalescent COVID-19 samples originated in the United States, Italy and Spain. The cDNA or gDNA used as material had been derived from T cells, B-cell-depleted T cells, or PBMCs.

V lost 3 bases to trimming and J lost 6 bases, with 9 bases between them. Germline CDR1 is SEHNR and CDR2 is FQNEAQ (reference sequence). This CDR3 has 13 amino acids. As processed by the authors: Amplification of reference gene primers provided the estimated nucleated cell counts. TCRdb's copy holds only in-frame clones and misses some; the assay was immunoSEQ multiplex PCR. V and J calls and clone size are given by that table; D and trimming were obtained from the DNA. The table has hundreds of thousands of clones, 75% to 85% seen once. This chain links TRBV7-9 with TRBJ2-1, with D hard to call. The sequence was obtained from a man aged 50 to 60 with active or convalescent COVID-19. The sequencing input was peripheral blood. The CDR3 loop is CASSFFPPNEQFF. The CDR3 DNA reads TGTGCCAGCAGCTTTTTCCCTCCCAATGAGCAGTTCTTC.